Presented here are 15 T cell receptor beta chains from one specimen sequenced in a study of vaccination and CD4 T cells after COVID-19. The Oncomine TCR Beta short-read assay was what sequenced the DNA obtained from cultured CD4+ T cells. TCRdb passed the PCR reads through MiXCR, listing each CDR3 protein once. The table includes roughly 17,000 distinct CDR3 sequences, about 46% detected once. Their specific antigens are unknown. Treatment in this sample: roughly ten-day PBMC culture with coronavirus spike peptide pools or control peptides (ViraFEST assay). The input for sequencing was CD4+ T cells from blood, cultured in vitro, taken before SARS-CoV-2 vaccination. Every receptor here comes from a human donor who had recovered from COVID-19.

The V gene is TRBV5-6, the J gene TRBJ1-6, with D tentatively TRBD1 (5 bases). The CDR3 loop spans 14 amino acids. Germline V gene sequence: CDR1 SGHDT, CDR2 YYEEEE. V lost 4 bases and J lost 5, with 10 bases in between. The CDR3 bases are TGTGCCAGCAGCCGGGACGTTGATAATTCACCCCTCCACTTT. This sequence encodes CASSRDVDNSPLHF.

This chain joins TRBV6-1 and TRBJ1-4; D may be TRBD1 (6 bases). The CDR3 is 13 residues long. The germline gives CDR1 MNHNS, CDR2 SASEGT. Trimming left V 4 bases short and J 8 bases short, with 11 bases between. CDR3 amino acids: CASSVGAGEKLFF. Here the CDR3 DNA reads TGTGCCAGCAGTGTGGGGGCCGGCGAAAAACTGTTTTTT.

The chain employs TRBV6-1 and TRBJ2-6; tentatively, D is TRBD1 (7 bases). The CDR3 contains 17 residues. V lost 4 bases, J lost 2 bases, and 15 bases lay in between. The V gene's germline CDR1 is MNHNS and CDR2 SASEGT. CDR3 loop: CASSGMPGGTGANVLTF. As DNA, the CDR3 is TGTGCCAGCAGTGGAATGCCAGGGGGGACTGGGGCCAACGTCCTGACTTTC.

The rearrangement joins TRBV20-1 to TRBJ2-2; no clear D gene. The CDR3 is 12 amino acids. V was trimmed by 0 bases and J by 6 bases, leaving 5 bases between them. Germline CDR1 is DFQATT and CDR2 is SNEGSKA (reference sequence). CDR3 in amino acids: CSARDRPGELFF. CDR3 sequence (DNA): TGCAGTGCTAGAGATAGACCCGGGGAGCTGTTTTTT.

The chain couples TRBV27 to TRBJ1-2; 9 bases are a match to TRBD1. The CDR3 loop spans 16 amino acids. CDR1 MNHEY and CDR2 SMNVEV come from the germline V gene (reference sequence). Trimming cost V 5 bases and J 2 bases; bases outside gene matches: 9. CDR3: CASSRSRQGVNYGYTF. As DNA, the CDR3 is TGTGCCAGCAGTAGATCCCGACAGGGGGTCAACTATGGCTACACCTTC.

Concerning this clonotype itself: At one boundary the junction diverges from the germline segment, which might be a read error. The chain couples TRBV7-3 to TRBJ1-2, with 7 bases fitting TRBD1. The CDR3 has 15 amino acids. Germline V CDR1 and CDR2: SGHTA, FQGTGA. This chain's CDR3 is CASSQATGDNYGYTF. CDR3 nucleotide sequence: TGCGCCAGCAGCCAAGCCACAGGGGACAACTATGGCTACACCTTC. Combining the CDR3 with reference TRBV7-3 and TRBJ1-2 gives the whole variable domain GAGVSQTPSNKVTEKGKYVELRCDPISGHTALYWYRQSLGQGPEFLIYFQGTGAADDSGLPNDRFFAVRPEGSVSTLKIQRTERGDSAVYLCASSQATGDNYGYTFGSGTRLTVV.

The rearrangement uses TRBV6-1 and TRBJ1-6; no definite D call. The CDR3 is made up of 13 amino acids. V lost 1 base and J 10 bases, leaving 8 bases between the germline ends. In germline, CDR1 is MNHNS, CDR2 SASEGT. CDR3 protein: CASSEGRISPLHF. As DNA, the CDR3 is TGTGCCAGCAGTGAAGGTCGAATCTCACCCCTCCACTTT.

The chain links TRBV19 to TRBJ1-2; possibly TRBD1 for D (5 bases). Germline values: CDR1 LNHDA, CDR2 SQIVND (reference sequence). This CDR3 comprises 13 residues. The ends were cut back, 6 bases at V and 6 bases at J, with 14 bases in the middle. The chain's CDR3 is CASRRAWDDGYTF. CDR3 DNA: TGTGCCAGTAGGAGAGCCTGGGACGATGGCTACACCTTC.

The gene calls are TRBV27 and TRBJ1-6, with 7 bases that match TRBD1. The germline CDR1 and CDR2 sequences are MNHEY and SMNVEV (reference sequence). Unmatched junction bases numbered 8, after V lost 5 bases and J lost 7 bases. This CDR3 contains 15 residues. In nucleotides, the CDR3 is TGTGCCAGCAGTCCTTCACAGGGGAGGAATTCACCCCTCCACTTT. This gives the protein CASSPSQGRNSPLHF.

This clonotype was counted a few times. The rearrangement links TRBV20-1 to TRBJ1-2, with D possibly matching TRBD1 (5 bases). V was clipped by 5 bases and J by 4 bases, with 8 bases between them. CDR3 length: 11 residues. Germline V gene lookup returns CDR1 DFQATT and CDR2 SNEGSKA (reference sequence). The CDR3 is CSAAGLYGYTF. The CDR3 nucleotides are TGCAGTGCTGCGGGGCTCTATGGCTACACCTTC.

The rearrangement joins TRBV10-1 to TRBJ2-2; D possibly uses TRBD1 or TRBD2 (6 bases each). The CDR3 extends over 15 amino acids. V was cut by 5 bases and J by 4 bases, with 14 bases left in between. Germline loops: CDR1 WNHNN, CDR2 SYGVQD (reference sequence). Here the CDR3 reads CASSRTRGGTGELFF. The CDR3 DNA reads TGCGCCAGCAGTCGGACCAGGGGAGGCACCGGGGAGCTGTTTTTT.

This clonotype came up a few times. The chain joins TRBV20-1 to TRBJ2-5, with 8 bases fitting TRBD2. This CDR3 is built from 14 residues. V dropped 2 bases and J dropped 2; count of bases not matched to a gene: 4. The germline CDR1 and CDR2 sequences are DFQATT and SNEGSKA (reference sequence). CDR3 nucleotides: TGCAGTGCTAGACTAGCGGGCCAACAAGAGACCCAGTACTTC. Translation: CSARLAGQQETQYF.

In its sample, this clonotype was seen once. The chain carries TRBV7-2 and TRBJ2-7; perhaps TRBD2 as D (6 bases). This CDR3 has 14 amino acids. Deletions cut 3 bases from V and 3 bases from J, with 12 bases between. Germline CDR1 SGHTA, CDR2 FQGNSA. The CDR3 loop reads CASSLPGGIYEQYF. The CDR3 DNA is TGTGCCAGCAGCTTGCCCGGGGGTATCTACGAGCAGTACTTC.

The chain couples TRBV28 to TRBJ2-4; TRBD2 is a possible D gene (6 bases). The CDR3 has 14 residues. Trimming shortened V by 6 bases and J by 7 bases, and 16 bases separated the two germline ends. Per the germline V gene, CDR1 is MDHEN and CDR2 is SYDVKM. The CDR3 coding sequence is TGTGCCAGCAGAGAGAGTGGGACTGCCAACATTCAGTACTTC. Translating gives CASRESGTANIQYF.

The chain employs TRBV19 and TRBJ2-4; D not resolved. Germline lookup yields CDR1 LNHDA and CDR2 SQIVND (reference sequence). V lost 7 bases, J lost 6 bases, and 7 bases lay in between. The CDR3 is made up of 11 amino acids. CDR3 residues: CASKVGNIQYF. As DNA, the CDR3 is TGTGCCAGTAAGGTGGGAAACATTCAGTACTTC.